This TCR beta chain emerged from a study of shared clonotypes between healthy human individuals. Replicate sorted-subset PCRs were loaded with around 0.2 ug DNA, about 31,000 T cell genomes. Assay used: immunoSEQ multiplex PCR; TCRdb lists only in-frame clones, some missing. The top ten hold approximately 1.7% of the sample, which has more than 2 million clones, roughly 95% seen once. The study's findings and limits: Naive subsets generally exceeded memory subsets in estimated richness.

Turning to this clone: Its target is not known.

Naivety among CD8 cells was defined by CD45RO negativity and positive CCR7 selection, thereby excluding terminally differentiated effector memory CD45RA+ cells. Germline loops: CDR1 ENHRY, CDR2 SYGVKD. CDR3 length: 18 amino acids. V trimming: 2 bases; J trimming: 0 bases; junction bases outside the gene matches: 8. The chain couples TRBV10-3 to TRBJ2-7; 12 bases map to TRBD2. This clonotype was sampled from a man aged 18 to 35 in good health. Some clones in this sample may be carry-over from other donors' samples. Sequenced input: naive CD8+ T cells from PBMCs. The CDR3 region has the DNA TGTGCCATCAGTGAGAGGACTAGCGGGGAGAGGAGCTCCTACGAGCAGTACTTC. This encodes CAISERTSGERSSYEQYF.